These 7 T cell receptor beta chains were sequenced from one sample in a study of shared clonotypes between healthy human individuals. Sequenced by immunoSEQ multiplex PCR; TCRdb stores in-frame clones only, minus some. The sample records around 2,000,000 clones, approximately 94% being singletons. CD45RO-negative cells were positively selected for CCR7, leaving out terminally differentiated effector memory CD45RA+ cells. The sequencing sample was made of naive CD8+ T cells sorted from blood. The receptor source for this set is a man younger than 35 in good health.

The V gene is TRBV10-3, the J gene TRBJ1-1; D is perhaps TRBD1 (5 bases). This CDR3 is 12 amino acids long. V was cut by 8 bases and J by 4 bases, with 11 bases left in between. Germline assignment: CDR1 ENHRY and CDR2 SYGVKD. The CDR3 spells CAIGLGGTEAFF. DNA of the CDR3: TGTGCCATCGGGTTGGGGGGCACTGAAGCTTTCTTT.

This chain joins TRBV4-3 and TRBJ2-1; TRBD2 agrees at 11 bases. Germline CDR1 is LGHNA and CDR2 is YSLEER. The V segment lost 4 bases and the J segment 5 bases; nucleotides outside the gene matches: 7. The CDR3 extends over 16 amino acids. The CDR3 nucleotides are TGCGCCAGCAGCCCCCGGACTAGCGGGTTGGACAATGAGCAGTTCTTC. Amino acid sequence: CASSPRTSGLDNEQFF.

This clone was found a few times. The CDR3 nucleotides are TGTGCCAGCAGCCTTACGGCAGGGGCCACAGATACGCAGTATTTT. It specifies CASSLTAGATDTQYF. The V call is TRBV7-9, the J call TRBJ2-3; TRBD1 might be the D (6 bases). CDR1 and CDR2 from the germline V gene are SEHNR and FQNEAQ (reference sequence). The CDR3 extends over 15 amino acids. Trimming left V 5 bases short and J 2 bases short, with 14 bases between.

This sequence joins TRBV5-4 and TRBJ1-2; 10 bases are a match to TRBD1. Trimming at V came to 4 bases and at J to 8 bases, leaving 8 bases not matched to a gene. CDR1 and CDR2 (germline): SGHNT, YYREEE (reference sequence). This CDR3 spans 14 amino acids. Written as DNA, the CDR3 is TGTGCCAGCAGCGTTTCCGGGACAGGGGAAGGCTACACCTTC. Its protein is CASSVSGTGEGYTF.

This clone showed up just once. The V call is TRBV6-5, the J call TRBJ2-2, with TRBD2 matching over 10 bases. This CDR3 spans 15 amino acids. Germline loops: CDR1 MNHEY, CDR2 SVGAGI. V shed 8 bases, J shed 7 bases, and the junction held 10 bases outside the gene matches. Here the CDR3 reads CASGWASGSLGELFF. The CDR3 nucleotides read TGTGCCAGCGGATGGGCTAGCGGGAGTCTCGGGGAGCTGTTTTTT.

This clone was seen a few times. The chain has TRBV5-6 and TRBJ2-2; no clear D. Trimming removed 4 bases at V and 6 bases at J, with 4 bases between. The CDR3 extends over 11 amino acids. Germline CDR1 is SGHDT and CDR2 is YYEEEE. The CDR3 region has the DNA TGTGCCAGCAGCGAGTCCGGGGAGCTGTTTTTT. The encoded protein is CASSESGELFF.

The rearrangement joins TRBV7-8 to TRBJ2-5; 14 bases line up with TRBD2. Germline lookup yields CDR1 SGHVS and CDR2 FQNEAQ. The CDR3 runs 15 residues. With 3 bases clipped from V and 4 bases from J, the junction kept 1 base outside the gene matches. The DNA for the CDR3 is TGTGCCAGCAGCTTGGGACTAGCGGGGGTAGAGACCCAGTACTTC. This codes for CASSLGLAGVETQYF.